A selection of T cell receptor beta chains follows, all from one sample in a study of OX40 agonist ivuxolimab in advanced cancers. Generated by immunoSEQ multiplex PCR, the TCRdb table keeps only in-frame clones and is missing some. The sample includes roughly 40,000 clones, around 83% of them seen just once. This specimen was CD4+ or CD8+ T cells sorted from blood, taken in a trial of the OX40 agonist ivuxolimab. The receptors come from an adult with an advanced solid tumor such as melanoma, head and neck, liver or kidney cancer. Each CDR3 is given with its conserved first and last residue. D genes are given only for firm matches. Rows give clone size only sometimes, using once, few, many, or a class for an expanded clone.

v_call: TRBV5-6
j_call: TRBJ2-5
clone_size: -
d_call: -
cdr3_aa: CASSATSSQETQYF
cdr3_nt: TGTGCCAGCAGCGCCACCTCGTCCCAAGAGACCCAGTACTTC

v_call: TRBV7-3
j_call: TRBJ2-1
clone_size: -
d_call: TRBD1
cdr3_aa: CASSLGGQYYNEQFF
cdr3_nt: TGTGCCAGCAGCTTAGGGGGACAGTATTACAATGAGCAGTTCTTC

v_call: TRBV7-2
j_call: TRBJ2-7
clone_size: -
d_call: TRBD1
cdr3_aa: CASSFGQGGIDEQYF
cdr3_nt: TGTGCCAGCAGCTTTGGACAGGGGGGAATCGACGAGCAGTACTTC

v_call: TRBV2
j_call: TRBJ1-5
clone_size: -
d_call: TRBD1
cdr3_aa: CASSGTGVNQPQHF
cdr3_nt: TGTGCCAGCAGCGGGACAGGGGTCAATCAGCCCCAGCATTTT

v_call: TRBV6-5
j_call: TRBJ1-4
clone_size: -
d_call: TRBD1
cdr3_aa: CASSSGTGMNEKLFF
cdr3_nt: TGTGCCAGCAGTTCGGGGACAGGGATGAATGAAAAACTGTTTTTT

v_call: TRBV4-2
j_call: TRBJ2-1
clone_size: -
d_call: -
cdr3_aa: CASSQAPAGSYNEQFF
cdr3_nt: TGTGCCAGCAGCCAAGCGCCGGCGGGGTCTTACAATGAGCAGTTCTTC

v_call: TRBV2
j_call: TRBJ2-2
clone_size: -
d_call: -
cdr3_aa: CASTENTGELFF
cdr3_nt: TGTGCCAGCACCGAGAACACCGGGGAGCTGTTTTTT

v_call: TRBV6-5
j_call: TRBJ1-1
clone_size: -
d_call: -
cdr3_aa: CASSKGRGTEAFF
cdr3_nt: TGTGCCAGCAGCAAGGGGAGGGGAACTGAAGCTTTCTTT

v_call: TRBV5-1
j_call: TRBJ2-1
clone_size: -
d_call: -
cdr3_aa: CASSPGTWNEQFF
cdr3_nt: TGCGCCAGCAGCCCCGGGACCTGGAATGAGCAGTTCTTC

v_call: TRBV6-1
j_call: TRBJ1-5
clone_size: -
d_call: TRBD1
cdr3_aa: CASSPTGGAGQPQHF
cdr3_nt: TGTGCCAGCAGTCCCACAGGGGGCGCCGGTCAGCCCCAGCATTTT

v_call: TRBV7-2
j_call: TRBJ2-2
clone_size: -
d_call: TRBD1
cdr3_aa: CASSPLTGGSGGELFF
cdr3_nt: TGTGCCAGCAGCCCCCTAACAGGGGGCTCTGGCGGGGAGCTGTTTTTT

v_call: TRBV4-3
j_call: TRBJ2-2
clone_size: -
d_call: -
cdr3_aa: CASSHGTGTGELFF
cdr3_nt: TGCGCCAGCAGCCACGGGACGGGGACCGGGGAGCTGTTTTTT

v_call: TRBV14
j_call: TRBJ1-2
clone_size: -
d_call: -
cdr3_aa: CASSQGGYGYTF
cdr3_nt: TGTGCCAGCAGCCAAGGGGGTTATGGCTACACCTTC

v_call: TRBV4-3
j_call: TRBJ1-2
clone_size: -
d_call: -
cdr3_aa: CASSQVDIGTIYGYTF
cdr3_nt: TGCGCCAGCAGCCAAGTTGATATCGGGACGATCTATGGCTACACCTTC

v_call: TRBV9
j_call: TRBJ1-4
clone_size: -
d_call: TRBD1
cdr3_aa: CASSGTGGWEKLFF
cdr3_nt: TGTGCCAGCAGTGGTACAGGGGGATGGGAAAAACTGTTTTTT

v_call: TRBV18
j_call: TRBJ1-2
clone_size: -
d_call: -
cdr3_aa: CASSRAGGLSEYGYTF
cdr3_nt: TGTGCCAGCTCCCGGGCGGGGGGGCTTTCGGAGTATGGCTACACCTTC

v_call: TRBV6-1
j_call: TRBJ1-1
clone_size: once
d_call: -
cdr3_aa: CASSPRGNTEAFF
cdr3_nt: TGTGCCAGCAGCCCCAGAGGGAACACTGAAGCTTTCTTT

v_call: TRBV5-6
j_call: TRBJ1-5
clone_size: -
d_call: TRBD1
cdr3_aa: CASSQQGVGLNQPQHF
cdr3_nt: TGTGCCAGCAGCCAGCAGGGGGTTGGTCTAAATCAGCCCCAGCATTTT

v_call: TRBV6-4
j_call: TRBJ1-5
clone_size: -
d_call: -
cdr3_aa: CASSLLPGASQPQHF
cdr3_nt: TGTGCCAGCAGTCTTCTCCCAGGGGCGAGTCAGCCCCAGCATTTT

v_call: TRBV9
j_call: TRBJ1-2
clone_size: -
d_call: -
cdr3_aa: CASSGTGVWSNYGYTF
cdr3_nt: TGTGCCAGCAGCGGGACGGGGGTCTGGTCTAACTATGGCTACACCTTC

v_call: TRBV2
j_call: TRBJ2-2
clone_size: -
d_call: TRBD1
cdr3_aa: CASSRTRDRGSGELFF
cdr3_nt: TGTGCCAGCAGCCGTACGCGGGACAGGGGGTCCGGGGAGCTGTTTTTT

v_call: TRBV28
j_call: TRBJ2-2
clone_size: -
d_call: TRBD2
cdr3_aa: CASSSMGLAGTSPNTGELFF
cdr3_nt: TGTGCCAGCAGTTCTATGGGACTAGCGGGGACCAGCCCGAACACCGGGGAGCTGTTTTTT

v_call: TRBV4-3
j_call: TRBJ2-7
clone_size: -
d_call: -
cdr3_aa: CASSLGTGGLYEQYF
cdr3_nt: TGCGCCAGCAGCCTCGGTACGGGGGGCCTATACGAGCAGTACTTC